Each of the 6 T cell receptor beta chains below was sequenced from the same sample in a study of blood T cell repertoires in COVID-19. Repertoires were generated with immunoSEQ multiplex PCR, while TCRdb's copy carries only in-frame clones and drops some. The table shows hundreds of thousands of clones, with around 90% occurring only once. Sequencing was done on a sample of peripheral blood. These receptors came from a woman under 30 who had recovered from COVID-19.

The chain recombines TRBV3-1 (or the pseudogene TRBV3-2) with TRBJ1-3; D not certain. Per the germline V gene, CDR1 is LGHDT and CDR2 is YNNKEL (reference sequence). The germline V and J ends were trimmed by 1 base and 0 bases, with 13 bases remaining between them. The CDR3 is 17 residues long. The CDR3 is CASSQVRRVHSGNTIYF. The CDR3, as DNA: TGTGCCAGCAGCCAAGTTCGGCGGGTCCACTCTGGAAACACCATATATTTT.

The rearrangement links TRBV4-3 to TRBJ2-2, with 7 bases that match TRBD2. The CDR3 is made up of 14 amino acids. The V and J ends lost 4 bases and 6 bases, in that order; junction bases with no gene match: 5. Germline CDR1 reads LGHNA; CDR2 reads YSLEER. The CDR3 loop is CASSRGLVSGELFF. CDR3 in DNA: TGCGCCAGCAGCCGAGGACTAGTCTCCGGGGAGCTGTTTTTT.

The chain has TRBV29-1 and TRBJ1-1; D unresolved. Trimming removed 6 bases at V and 1 base at J, with 12 bases between. CDR1 and CDR2 from the germline V gene are SQVTM and ANQGSEA. This CDR3 contains 13 residues. The CDR3 sequence is CSVTTPENTEAFF. CDR3 bases: TGCAGCGTCACGACACCTGAGAACACTGAAGCTTTCTTT.

The chain is built from TRBV19 and TRBJ1-4, with D maybe TRBD1 (5 bases). V gave up 3 bases and J gave up 5 bases, with 10 bases separating them. Germline V gene data show CDR1 as LNHDA and CDR2 as SQIVND (reference sequence). This CDR3 has 14 residues. Here the CDR3 DNA reads TGTGCCAGTAGTATGGGACTGATGAATGAAAAACTGTTTTTT. Encoded protein: CASSMGLMNEKLFF.

The chain carries TRBV3-1 (or the pseudogene TRBV3-2) and TRBJ2-2; no clear D. V gave up 5 bases and J gave up 3 bases, with 7 bases separating them. CDR1 is LGHDT, CDR2 YNNKEL, per germline (reference sequence). This CDR3 has 13 residues. The CDR3 here is CASSARDTGELFF. Written as DNA, the CDR3 is TGTGCCAGCAGCGCCCGGGACACCGGGGAGCTGTTTTTT.

This clone was picked up a small number of times. V gene TRBV29-1 combines with J gene TRBJ1-1; D is ambiguous. CDR3 length equals 12 residues. From germline, CDR1 is SQVTM and CDR2 ANQGSEA. V was shortened by 6 bases and J by 7 bases, with 15 bases between the two germline ends. The CDR3, as DNA: TGCAGCGTAACAGAACTCACATTTGAAGCTTTCTTT. Amino acids: CSVTELTFEAFF.